A selection of T cell receptor beta chains follows, all from one sample in a study of blood T cells in healthy people across ages. TCRdb reanalysed the 5' RACE reads using MiXCR and keeps one entry per CDR3 protein. The repertoire holds about 1.6 million distinct CDR3 sequences, with roughly 32% as singletons. Sequenced material: blood. These receptors originate from a woman aged 25 to 39 in good health. Both conserved end residues are part of each CDR3. The D gene is left open where the match is weak. Size values are once, few and many counts, or a class for expanded clones, and some rows have none.

TRBV20-1	-	TRBJ2-1	few	TGCAGTGCTAACCCGACCAACAGACCAAGGGCGGGCTCCTACAATGAGCAGTTCTTC	CSANPTNRPRAGSYNEQFF
TRBV5-5	-	TRBJ2-2	-	TGTGCCAGCAGCTTGTGGGGGGCAGTTGGAACCGGGGAGCTGTTTTTT	CASSLWGAVGTGELFF
TRBV5-1	-	TRBJ2-1	few	TGCGCCAGCAGCGGCGGGACCCTATCTCGGGATGAGCAGTTCTTC	CASSGGTLSRDEQFF
TRBV11-2	TRBD2	TRBJ2-7	-	TGTGCCAGCAGCTTAGGGACTAGCGGGTCCCTCTCCTACGAGCAGTACTTC	CASSLGTSGSLSYEQYF
TRBV3-1	TRBD2	TRBJ2-1	-	TGTGCCAGCAGCCAAGGAGTCGTGGCTAGCGGGGGGTGGCATGAGCAGTTCTTC	CASSQGVVASGGWHEQFF
TRBV2	-	TRBJ2-7	-	TGTGCCAGCAGTGACTCTGGGATTCCCTACGAGCAGTACTTC	CASSDSGIPYEQYF
TRBV20-1	-	TRBJ2-3	-	TGCAGTGTTCAGACGGTTAGCACAGATACGCAGTATTTT	CSVQTVSTDTQYF
TRBV5-1	TRBD1	TRBJ2-7	-	TGCGCCAGCAGCTTTCTGGGACAGGGAACGTTCTACGAGCAGTACTTC	CASSFLGQGTFYEQYF
TRBV10-3	-	TRBJ1-1	-	TGTGTCGGAAAACCGGACAGGAACACTGAAGCTTTCTTT	CVGKPDRNTEAFF
TRBV20-1	-	TRBJ1-5	-	TGCAGCTATATTAACCCGGGTGGCAATCAGCCCCAGCATTTT	CSYINPGGNQPQHF
TRBV3-1	TRBD1	TRBJ1-2	few	TGTGCCAGCAGCGGGCGTGGGACAGCGTTTAGTGGCTACACCTTC	CASSGRGTAFSGYTF
TRBV5-1	-	TRBJ2-5	-	TGCGCCAGCAGCTTGGGAAGTAGGGACAATCAAGAGACCCAGTACTTC	CASSLGSRDNQETQYF
TRBV4-2	-	TRBJ2-7	few	TGTGCCAGCAGCCCGGGGGGCGGGAGATACTACGAGCAGTACTTC	CASSPGGGRYYEQYF
TRBV12-3/TRBV12-4	-	TRBJ2-3	-	TGTGCCAGCAGTTTAGAGGCGAGCACAGATACGCGGTATTTT	CASSLEASTDTRYF
TRBV25-1	TRBD2	TRBJ2-1	few	TGTGCCAGCAGAAGTACTAGCGGGGGATGGAGTGAGCAGTTCTTC	CASRSTSGGWSEQFF
TRBV4-1	-	TRBJ1-5	once	TGCGCCAGCAGCCAAGAGGGCTCGGGGACGCCTCAGCCCCAGCATTTT	CASSQEGSGTPQPQHF
TRBV9	-	TRBJ2-5	few	TGTGCCAGCAGCCTCCAGGGGGGTATTCAAGAGACCCAGTACTTC	CASSLQGGIQETQYF
TRBV19	-	TRBJ2-6	-	TGTGCCACCACGAATACCAGGTTCGGAACCTCTGGGGCCAACGTCCTGACTTTC	CATTNTRFGTSGANVLTF
TRBV11-2	-	TRBJ2-7	few	TGTGCCAGCAGCTTAGTGTGGGTGGACGAGCAGTACTTC	CASSLVWVDEQYF
TRBV28	-	TRBJ1-5	few	TGTGCCAGCAGTTCCCGGGACAACTCCAATCAGCCCCAGCATTTT	CASSSRDNSNQPQHF
TRBV9	-	TRBJ1-6	-	TGTGCCAGAGGAACCGCCCAGGGAGCCGAAATTGTCTCCTATAATTCACCCCTCCACTTT	CARGTAQGAEIVSYNSPLHF
TRBV30	-	TRBJ2-7	-	TGTGCCTGGAGTCAGGCTCTCTACGAGCAGTACTTC	CAWSQALYEQYF
TRBV13	-	TRBJ2-4	few	TGTGCCAGCAGCTTGGCTGGATCGCTAGCCAAAAACATTCAGTACTTC	CASSLAGSLAKNIQYF
TRBV7-8	TRBD1	TRBJ1-5	-	TGTGCCAGCAGCTTAGAGGCAGGGGGGAGTCAGCCCCAGCATTTT	CASSLEAGGSQPQHF